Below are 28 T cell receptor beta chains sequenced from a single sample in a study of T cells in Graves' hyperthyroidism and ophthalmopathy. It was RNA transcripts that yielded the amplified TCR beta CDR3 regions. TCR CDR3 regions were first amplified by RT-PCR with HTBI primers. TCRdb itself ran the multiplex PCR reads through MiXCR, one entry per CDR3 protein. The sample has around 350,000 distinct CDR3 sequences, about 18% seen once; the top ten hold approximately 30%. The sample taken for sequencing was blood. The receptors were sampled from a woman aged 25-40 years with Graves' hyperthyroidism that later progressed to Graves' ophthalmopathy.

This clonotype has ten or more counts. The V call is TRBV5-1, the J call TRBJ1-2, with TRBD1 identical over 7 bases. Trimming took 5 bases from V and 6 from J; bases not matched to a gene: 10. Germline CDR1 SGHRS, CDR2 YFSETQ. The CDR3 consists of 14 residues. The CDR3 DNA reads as TGCGCCAGCAGTTACGATCCAGGGGGTAATGGCTACACCTTC. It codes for CASSYDPGGNGYTF.

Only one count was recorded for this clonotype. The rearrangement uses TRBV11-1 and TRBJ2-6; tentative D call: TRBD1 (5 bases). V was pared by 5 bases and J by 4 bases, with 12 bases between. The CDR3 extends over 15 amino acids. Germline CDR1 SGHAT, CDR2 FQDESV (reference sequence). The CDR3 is CASSHPRTGANVLTF. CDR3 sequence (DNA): TGTGCCAGCAGCCACCCCCGGACAGGGGCCAACGTCCTGACTTTC.

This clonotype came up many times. The CDR3 coding sequence is TGCAGTGCTACAGGGCTCCGGGCCGCCCAAGAGACCCAGTACTTC. This gives the protein CSATGLRAAQETQYF. The chain joins TRBV20-1 to TRBJ2-5, with D maybe TRBD1 (5 bases). V was pared by 4 bases and J by 1 base, with 16 bases between. The germline V gene encodes CDR1 DFQATT and CDR2 SNEGSKA (reference sequence). This CDR3 comprises 15 residues.

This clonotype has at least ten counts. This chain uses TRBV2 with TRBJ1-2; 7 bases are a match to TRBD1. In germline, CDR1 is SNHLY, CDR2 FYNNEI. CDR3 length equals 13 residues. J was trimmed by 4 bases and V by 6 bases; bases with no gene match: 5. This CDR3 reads CASRETGFYGYTF. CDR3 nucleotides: TGTGCCAGCAGGGAGACAGGGTTCTATGGCTACACCTTC.

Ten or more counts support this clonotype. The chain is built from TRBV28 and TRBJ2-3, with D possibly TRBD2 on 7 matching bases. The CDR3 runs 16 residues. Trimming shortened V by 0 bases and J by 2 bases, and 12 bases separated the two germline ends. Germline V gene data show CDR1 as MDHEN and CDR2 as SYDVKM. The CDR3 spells CASSLWGGTITDTQYF. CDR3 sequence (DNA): TGTGCCAGCAGTTTATGGGGGGGGACAATCACAGATACGCAGTATTTT.

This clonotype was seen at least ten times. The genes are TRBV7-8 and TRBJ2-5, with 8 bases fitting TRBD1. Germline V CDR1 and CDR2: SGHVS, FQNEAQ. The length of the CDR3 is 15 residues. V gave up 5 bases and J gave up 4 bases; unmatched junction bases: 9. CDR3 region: CASSIGQGIRETQYF. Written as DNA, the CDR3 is TGTGCCAGCAGCATCGGACAGGGAATTCGAGAGACCCAGTACTTC.

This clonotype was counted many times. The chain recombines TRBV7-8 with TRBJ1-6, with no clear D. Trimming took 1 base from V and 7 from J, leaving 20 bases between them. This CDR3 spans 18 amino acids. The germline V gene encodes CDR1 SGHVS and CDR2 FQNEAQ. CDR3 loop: CASSLVPGAGGLNSPLHF. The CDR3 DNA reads TGTGCCAGCAGCTTAGTACCAGGTGCTGGTGGCTTGAATTCACCCCTCCACTTT. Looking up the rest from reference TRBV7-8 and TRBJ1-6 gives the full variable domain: GAGVSQSPRYKVAKRGQDVALRCDPISGHVSLFWYQQALGQGPEFLTYFQNEAQLDKSGLPSDRFFAERPEGSVSTLKIQRTQQEDSAVYLCASSLVPGAGGLNSPLHFGNGTRLTVT.

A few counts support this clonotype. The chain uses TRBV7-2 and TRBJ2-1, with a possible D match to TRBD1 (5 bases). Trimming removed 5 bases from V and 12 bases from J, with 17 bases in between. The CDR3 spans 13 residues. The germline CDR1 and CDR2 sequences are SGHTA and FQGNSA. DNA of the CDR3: TGTGCCAGCAGCCCCCTGATTAGTACAGGGCAGTTCTTC. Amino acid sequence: CASSPLISTGQFF.

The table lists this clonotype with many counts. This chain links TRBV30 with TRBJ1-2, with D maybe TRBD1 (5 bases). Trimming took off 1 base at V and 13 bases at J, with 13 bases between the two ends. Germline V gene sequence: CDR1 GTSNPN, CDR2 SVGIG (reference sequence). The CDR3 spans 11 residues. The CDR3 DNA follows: TGTGCCTGGAGTGCGACAGATTCCCCCACCTTC. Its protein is CAWSATDSPTF.

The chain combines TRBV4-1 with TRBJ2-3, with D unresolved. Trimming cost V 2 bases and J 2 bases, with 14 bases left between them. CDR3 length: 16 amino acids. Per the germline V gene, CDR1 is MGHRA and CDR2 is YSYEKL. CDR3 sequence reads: CASSQSGPTNTDTQYF. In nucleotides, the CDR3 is TGCGCCAGCAGCCAATCTGGACCGACGAACACAGATACGCAGTATTTT.

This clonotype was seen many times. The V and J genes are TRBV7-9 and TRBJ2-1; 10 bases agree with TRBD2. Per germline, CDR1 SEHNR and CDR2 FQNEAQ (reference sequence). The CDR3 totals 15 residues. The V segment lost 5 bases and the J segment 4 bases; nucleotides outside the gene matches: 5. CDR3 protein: CASSHTSGAYNEQFF. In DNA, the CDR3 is TGTGCCAGCAGCCACACTAGCGGGGCTTACAATGAGCAGTTCTTC.

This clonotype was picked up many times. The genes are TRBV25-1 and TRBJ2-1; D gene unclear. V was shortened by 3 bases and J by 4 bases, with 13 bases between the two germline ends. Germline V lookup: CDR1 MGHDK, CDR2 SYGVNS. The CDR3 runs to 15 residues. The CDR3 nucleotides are TGTGCCAGCAGTGAGTCTCTACCCGGGTACAATGAGCAGTTCTTC. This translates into CASSESLPGYNEQFF.

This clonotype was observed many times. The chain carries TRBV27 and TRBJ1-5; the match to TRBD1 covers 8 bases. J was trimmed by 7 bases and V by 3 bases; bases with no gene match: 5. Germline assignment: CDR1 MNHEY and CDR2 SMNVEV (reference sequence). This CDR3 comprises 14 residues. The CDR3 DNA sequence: TGTGCCAGCAGTTTTGCAGGGGGCGGACAGCCCCAGCATTTT. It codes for CASSFAGGGQPQHF.

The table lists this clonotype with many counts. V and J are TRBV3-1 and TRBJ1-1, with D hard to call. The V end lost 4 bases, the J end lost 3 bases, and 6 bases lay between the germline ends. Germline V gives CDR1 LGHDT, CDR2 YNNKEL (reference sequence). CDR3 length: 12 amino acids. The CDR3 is CASSPSHTEAFF. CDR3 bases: TGTGCCAGCAGCCCCAGTCACACTGAAGCTTTCTTT.

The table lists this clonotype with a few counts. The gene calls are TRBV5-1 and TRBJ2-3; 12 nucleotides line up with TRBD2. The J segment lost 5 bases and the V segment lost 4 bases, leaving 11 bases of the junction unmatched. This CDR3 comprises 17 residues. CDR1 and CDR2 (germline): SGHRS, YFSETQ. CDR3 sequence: CASSPTTSGRGGDTQYF. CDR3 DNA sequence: TGCGCCAGCAGCCCGACGACTAGCGGGAGAGGGGGAGATACGCAGTATTTT. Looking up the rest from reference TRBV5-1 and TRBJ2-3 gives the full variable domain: KAGVTQTPRYLIKTRGQQVTLSCSPISGHRSVSWYQQTPGQGLQFLFEYFSETQRNKGNFPGRFSGRQFSNSRSEMNVSTLELGDSALYLCASSPTTSGRGGDTQYFGPGTRLTVL.

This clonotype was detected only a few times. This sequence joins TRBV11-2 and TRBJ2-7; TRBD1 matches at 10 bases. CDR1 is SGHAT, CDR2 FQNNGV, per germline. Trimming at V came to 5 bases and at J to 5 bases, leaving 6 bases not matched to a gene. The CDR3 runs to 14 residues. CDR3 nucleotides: TGTGCCAGCAGCCCGGGACAGGGGTTCCACGAGCAGTACTTC. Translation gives CASSPGQGFHEQYF.

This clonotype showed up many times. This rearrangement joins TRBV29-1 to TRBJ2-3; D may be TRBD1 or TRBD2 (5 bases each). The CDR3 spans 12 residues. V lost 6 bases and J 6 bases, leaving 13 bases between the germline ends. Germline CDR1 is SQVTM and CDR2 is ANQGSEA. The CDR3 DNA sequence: TGCAGCGTCGACGGACGGGACGATACGCAGTATTTT. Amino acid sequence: CSVDGRDDTQYF.

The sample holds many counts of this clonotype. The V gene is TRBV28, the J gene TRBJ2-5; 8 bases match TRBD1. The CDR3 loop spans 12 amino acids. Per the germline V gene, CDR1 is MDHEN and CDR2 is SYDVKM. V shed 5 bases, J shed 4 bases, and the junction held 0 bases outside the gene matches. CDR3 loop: CASSQGAETQYF. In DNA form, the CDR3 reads TGTGCCAGCAGTCAGGGGGCAGAGACCCAGTACTTC.

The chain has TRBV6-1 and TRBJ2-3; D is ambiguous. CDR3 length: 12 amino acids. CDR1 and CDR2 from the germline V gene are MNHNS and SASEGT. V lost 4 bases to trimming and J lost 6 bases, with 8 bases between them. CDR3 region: CASSARPDTQYF. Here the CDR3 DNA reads TGTGCCAGCAGTGCCCGACCGGATACGCAGTATTTT.

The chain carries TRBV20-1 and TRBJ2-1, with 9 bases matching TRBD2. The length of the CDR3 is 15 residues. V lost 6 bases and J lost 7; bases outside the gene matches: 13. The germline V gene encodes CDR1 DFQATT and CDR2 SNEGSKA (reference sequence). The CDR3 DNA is TGCAGTGCCCGAGGGGCTAGCGGGGAAGTTAATGAGCAGTTCTTC. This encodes CSARGASGEVNEQFF.

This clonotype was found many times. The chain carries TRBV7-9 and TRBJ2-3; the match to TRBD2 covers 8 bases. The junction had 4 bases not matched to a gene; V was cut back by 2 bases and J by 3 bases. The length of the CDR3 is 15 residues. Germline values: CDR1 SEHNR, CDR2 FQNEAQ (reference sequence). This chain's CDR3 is CASSLPRGVTDTQYF. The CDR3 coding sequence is TGTGCCAGCAGCTTACCGCGGGGGGTAACAGATACGCAGTATTTT.

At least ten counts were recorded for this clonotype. CDR3 coding DNA: TGTGCCAGCAGCCGGGACAACCAGCCCCAGCATTTT. This encodes CASSRDNQPQHF. The chain recombines TRBV7-9 with TRBJ1-5, with D possibly matching TRBD1 (6 bases). V lost 5 bases and J 7 bases, leaving 9 bases between the germline ends. This CDR3 has 12 amino acids. CDR1 and CDR2 (germline): SEHNR, FQNEAQ (reference sequence).

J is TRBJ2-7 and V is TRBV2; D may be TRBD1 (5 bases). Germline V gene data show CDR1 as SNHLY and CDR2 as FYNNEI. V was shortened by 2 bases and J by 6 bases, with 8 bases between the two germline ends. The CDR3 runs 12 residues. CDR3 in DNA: TGTGCCAGCAGTGAACAGGGAAGCGAGCAGTACTTC. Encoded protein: CASSEQGSEQYF.

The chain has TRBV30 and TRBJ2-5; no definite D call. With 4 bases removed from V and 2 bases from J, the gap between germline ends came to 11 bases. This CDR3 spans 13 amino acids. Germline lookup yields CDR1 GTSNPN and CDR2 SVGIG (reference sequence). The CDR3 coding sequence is TGTGCCTGGACGAGCGACGGTCAAGAGACCCAGTACTTC. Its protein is CAWTSDGQETQYF.

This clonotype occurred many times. DNA for the CDR3: TGTGCCAGCACCCCCGGGGGGCACACTGAAGCTTTCTTT. Translated, it gives CASTPGGHTEAFF. The chain combines TRBV2 with TRBJ1-1, with D perhaps matching TRBD1 (6 bases). There are 13 residues in the CDR3. V lost 7 bases and J 3 bases, leaving 12 bases between the germline ends. Germline V gene sequence: CDR1 SNHLY, CDR2 FYNNEI.

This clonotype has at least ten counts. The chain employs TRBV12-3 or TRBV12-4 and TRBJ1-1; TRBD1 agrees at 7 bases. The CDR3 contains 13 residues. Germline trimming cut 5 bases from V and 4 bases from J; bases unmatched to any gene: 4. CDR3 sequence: CASSDQGGTEAFF. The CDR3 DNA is TGTGCCAGCAGTGATCAGGGGGGCACTGAAGCTTTCTTT.

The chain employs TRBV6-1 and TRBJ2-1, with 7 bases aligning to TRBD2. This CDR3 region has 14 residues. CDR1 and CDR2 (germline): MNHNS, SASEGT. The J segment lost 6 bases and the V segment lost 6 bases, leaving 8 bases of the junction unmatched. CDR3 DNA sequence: TGTGCCAGCAGCTGGAGCGGGGCACCCAATGAGCAGTTCTTC. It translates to CASSWSGAPNEQFF.

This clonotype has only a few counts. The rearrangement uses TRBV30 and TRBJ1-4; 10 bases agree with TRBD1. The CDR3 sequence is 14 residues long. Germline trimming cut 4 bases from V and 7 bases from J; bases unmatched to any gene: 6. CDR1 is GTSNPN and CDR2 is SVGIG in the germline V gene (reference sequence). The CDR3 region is CAWNSGTGAEKLFF. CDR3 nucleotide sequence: TGTGCCTGGAACTCCGGGACAGGGGCTGAAAAACTGTTTTTT.